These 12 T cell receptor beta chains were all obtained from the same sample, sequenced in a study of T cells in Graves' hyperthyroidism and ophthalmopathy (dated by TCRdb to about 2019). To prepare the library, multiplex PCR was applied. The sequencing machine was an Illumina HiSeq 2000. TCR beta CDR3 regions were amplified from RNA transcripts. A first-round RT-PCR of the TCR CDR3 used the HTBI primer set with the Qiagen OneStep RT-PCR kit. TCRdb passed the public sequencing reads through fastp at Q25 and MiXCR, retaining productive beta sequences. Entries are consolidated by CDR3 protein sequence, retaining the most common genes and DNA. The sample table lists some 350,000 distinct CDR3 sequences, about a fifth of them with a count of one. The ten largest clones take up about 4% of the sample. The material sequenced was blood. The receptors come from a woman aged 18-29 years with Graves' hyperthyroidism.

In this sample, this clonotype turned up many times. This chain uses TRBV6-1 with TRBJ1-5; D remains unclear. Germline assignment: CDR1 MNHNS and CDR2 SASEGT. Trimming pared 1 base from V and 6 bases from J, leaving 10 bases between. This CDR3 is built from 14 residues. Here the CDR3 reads CASSEGVGGQPQHF. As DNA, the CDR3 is TGTGCCAGCAGTGAAGGGGTGGGCGGTCAGCCCCAGCATTTT.

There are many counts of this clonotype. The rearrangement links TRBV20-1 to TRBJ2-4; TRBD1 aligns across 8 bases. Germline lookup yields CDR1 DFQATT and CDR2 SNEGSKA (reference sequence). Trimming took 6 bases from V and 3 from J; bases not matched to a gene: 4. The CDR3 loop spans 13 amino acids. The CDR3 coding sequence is TGCAGTGCCCCGGGACAGGACAAAAACATTCAGTACTTC. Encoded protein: CSAPGQDKNIQYF.

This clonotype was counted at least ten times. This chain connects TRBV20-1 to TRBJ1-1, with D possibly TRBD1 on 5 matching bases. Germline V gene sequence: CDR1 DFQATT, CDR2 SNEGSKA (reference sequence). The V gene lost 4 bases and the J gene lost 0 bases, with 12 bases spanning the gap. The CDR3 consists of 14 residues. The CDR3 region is CSATSSGLNTEAFF. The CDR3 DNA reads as TGCAGTGCTACCTCGTCAGGGCTGAACACTGAAGCTTTCTTT.

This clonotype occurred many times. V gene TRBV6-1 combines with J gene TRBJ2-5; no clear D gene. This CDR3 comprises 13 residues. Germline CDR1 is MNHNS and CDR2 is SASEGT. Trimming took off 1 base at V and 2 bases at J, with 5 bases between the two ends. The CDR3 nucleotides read TGTGCCAGCAGTGAAGGGGAACAAGAGACCCAGTACTTC. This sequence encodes CASSEGEQETQYF.

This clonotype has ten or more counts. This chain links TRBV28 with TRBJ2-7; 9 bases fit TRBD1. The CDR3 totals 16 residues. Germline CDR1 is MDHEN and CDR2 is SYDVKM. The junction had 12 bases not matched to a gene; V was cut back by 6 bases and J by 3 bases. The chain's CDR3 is CASSASGTGRFYEQYF. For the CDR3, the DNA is TGTGCCAGCAGCGCCTCTGGGACAGGGAGGTTCTACGAGCAGTACTTC.

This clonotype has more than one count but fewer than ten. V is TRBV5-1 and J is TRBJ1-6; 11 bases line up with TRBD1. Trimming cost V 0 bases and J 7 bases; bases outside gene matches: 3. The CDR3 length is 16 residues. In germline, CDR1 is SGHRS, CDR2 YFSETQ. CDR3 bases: TGCGCCAGCAGCTTGGCCGGGACAGGGGGAAATTCACCCCTCCACTTT. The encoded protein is CASSLAGTGGNSPLHF.

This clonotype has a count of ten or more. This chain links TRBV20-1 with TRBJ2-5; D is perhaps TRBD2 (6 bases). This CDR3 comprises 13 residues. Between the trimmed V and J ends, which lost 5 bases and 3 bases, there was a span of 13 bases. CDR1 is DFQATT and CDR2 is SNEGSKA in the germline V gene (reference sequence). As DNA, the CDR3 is TGCAGTGCTGAAAGCTCGGGGGAAGAGACCCAGTACTTC. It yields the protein CSAESSGEETQYF.

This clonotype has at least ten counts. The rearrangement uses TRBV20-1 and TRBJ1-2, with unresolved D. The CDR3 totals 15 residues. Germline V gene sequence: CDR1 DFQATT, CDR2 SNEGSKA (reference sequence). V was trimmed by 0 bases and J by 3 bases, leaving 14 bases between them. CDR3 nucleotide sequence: TGCAGTGCTAGAGATCCCTCGGGGATCTACTATGGCTACACCTTC. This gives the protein CSARDPSGIYYGYTF.

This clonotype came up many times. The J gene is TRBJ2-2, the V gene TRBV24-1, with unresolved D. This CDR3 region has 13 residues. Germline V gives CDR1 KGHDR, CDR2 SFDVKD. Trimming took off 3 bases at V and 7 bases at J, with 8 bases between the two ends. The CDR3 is CATSDPPGGELFF. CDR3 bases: TGTGCCACCAGTGATCCCCCGGGCGGGGAGCTGTTTTTT.

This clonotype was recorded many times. The DNA for the CDR3 is TGTGCCAGCAGTTTACTTTCATTTCGACGGGGGGTAAATCAGCCCCAGCATTTT. Translating gives CASSLLSFRRGVNQPQHF. The V gene is TRBV28, the J gene TRBJ1-5; TRBD1 might be the D (5 bases). Germline-derived CDR1 and CDR2 are MDHEN and SYDVKM. The CDR3 loop spans 18 amino acids. Trimming took 2 bases from V and 4 from J, leaving 21 bases between them. Combining the CDR3 with reference TRBV28 and TRBJ1-5 gives the whole variable domain DVKVTQSSRYLVKRTGEKVFLECVQDMDHENMFWYRQDPGLGLRLIYFSYDVKMKEKGDIPEGYSVSREKKERFSLILESASTNQTSMYLCASSLLSFRRGVNQPQHFGDGTRLSIL.

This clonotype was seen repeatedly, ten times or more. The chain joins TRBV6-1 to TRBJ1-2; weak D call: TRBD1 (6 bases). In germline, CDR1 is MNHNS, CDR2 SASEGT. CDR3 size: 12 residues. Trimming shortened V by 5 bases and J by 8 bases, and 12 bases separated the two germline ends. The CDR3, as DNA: TGTGCCAGCAGTCCTCACAGGGAAGGCTACACCTTC. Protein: CASSPHREGYTF.

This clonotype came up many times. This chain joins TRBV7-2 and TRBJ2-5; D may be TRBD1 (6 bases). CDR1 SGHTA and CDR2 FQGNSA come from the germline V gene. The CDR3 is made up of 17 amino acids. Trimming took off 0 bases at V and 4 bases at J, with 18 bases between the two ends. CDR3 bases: TGTGCCAGCAGCTTAGCGCAGGACAGCAGGGCAGGAGAGACCCAGTACTTC. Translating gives CASSLAQDSRAGETQYF.